The 20 T cell receptor beta chains presented below share a single source sample, sequenced in a study of cytomegalovirus exposure and HLA in healthy donors. Vbeta (60) and Jbeta (13) primers were used in the PCR. Assay used: immunoSEQ multiplex PCR; TCRdb lists only in-frame clones, some missing. The sample shows around 180,000 clones, roughly four fifths of them seen only once. Sequencing input: PBMCs. All receptors derive from a girl aged 5 to 17 in good health and CMV-seropositive.

This chain links TRBV9 with TRBJ1-1; D is undetermined. With 4 bases removed from V and 1 base from J, the gap between germline ends came to 14 bases. The CDR3 sequence is 15 residues long. Germline values: CDR1 SGDLS, CDR2 YYNGEE. CDR3 in DNA: TGTGCCAGCAGCAAAGGAGACGGATCGAACACTGAAGCTTTCTTT. Translating it yields CASSKGDGSNTEAFF.

V usage is TRBV28 and J usage is TRBJ2-2; D is unclear. CDR1 MDHEN and CDR2 SYDVKM come from the germline V gene. This CDR3 spans 12 amino acids. Trimming pared 8 bases from V and 3 bases from J, leaving 7 bases between. The CDR3 region has the DNA TGTGCCAGCGGCATGGACACCGGGGAGCTGTTTTTT. Translating gives CASGMDTGELFF.

The J gene is TRBJ2-1, the V gene TRBV4-1; D possibly corresponds to TRBD1 (5 bases). The V end lost 3 bases, the J end lost 1 base, and 10 bases lay between the germline ends. Germline CDR1 MGHRA, CDR2 YSYEKL. This CDR3 contains 15 residues. The CDR3, as DNA: TGCGCCAGCAGCCACAGGGATGCATCCTACAATGAGCAGTTCTTC. Its protein product is CASSHRDASYNEQFF.

This sequence joins TRBV5-5 and TRBJ2-5; D possibly corresponds to TRBD1 (8 bases). The CDR3 is made up of 15 amino acids. The V gene's germline CDR1 is SGHKS and CDR2 YYEKEE (reference sequence). Trimming removed 5 bases at V and 11 bases at J, with 25 bases between. The CDR3 sequence is CASSGSGTGPREQYF. As DNA, the CDR3 is TGTGCCAGCAGTGGCTCCGGGACAGGACCGCGGGAGCAGTACTTC.

The chain carries TRBV7-9 and TRBJ2-3, with D perhaps TRBD1 (6 bases). This CDR3 has 14 residues. Trimming took 4 bases from V and 5 from J, leaving 13 bases between them. Germline CDR1 reads SEHNR; CDR2 reads FQNEAQ (reference sequence). CDR3 nucleotides: TGTGCCAGCAGCTCCGCAGGGGCTGGAGATACGCAGTATTTT. Translating it yields CASSSAGAGDTQYF.

This sequence joins TRBV6-1 and TRBJ2-7; 7 nucleotides agree with TRBD1. The J segment lost 4 bases and the V segment lost 2 bases, leaving 8 bases of the junction unmatched. Germline CDR1 and CDR2: MNHNS and SASEGT. The CDR3 is made up of 15 amino acids. The DNA for the CDR3 is TGTGCCAGCAGTGAATACGGGACAGCCAGTTACGAGCAGTACTTC. Protein: CASSEYGTASYEQYF.

This sequence joins TRBV18 and TRBJ1-1; D may be TRBD1 (6 bases). Germline CDR1 KGHSH, CDR2 LQKENI. The V end lost 4 bases, the J end lost 0 bases, and 12 bases lay between the germline ends. The CDR3 sequence is 15 residues long. CDR3 protein: CASSLFGQLNTEAFF. DNA of the CDR3: TGTGCCAGCTCACTTTTCGGACAGTTGAACACTGAAGCTTTCTTT.

The genes are TRBV6-1 and TRBJ2-6; tentatively, D is TRBD1 (5 bases). Trimming left V 2 bases short and J 3 bases short, with 8 bases between. The V gene's germline CDR1 is MNHNS and CDR2 SASEGT. This CDR3 has 15 amino acids. CDR3 sequence reads: CASSESQGGANVLTF. The CDR3 bases are TGTGCCAGCAGTGAAAGCCAGGGTGGGGCCAACGTCCTGACTTTC.

This clone was observed a handful of times. CDR3 sequence (DNA): TGTGCCAGCAGCGTAGGGGGAGGAACAGGCCCCCATGAGCAGTTCTTC. This gives the protein CASSVGGGTGPHEQFF. The chain couples TRBV9 to TRBJ2-1; tentatively, D is TRBD2 (6 bases). Per the germline V gene, CDR1 is SGDLS and CDR2 is YYNGEE. V was cut by 0 bases and J by 8 bases, with 18 bases left in between. The CDR3 has 16 residues.

This sequence joins TRBV5-8 and TRBJ2-7; tentatively, D is TRBD1 (6 bases). Germline V gene sequence: CDR1 SGHTS, CDR2 YDEGEE. The CDR3 loop spans 15 amino acids. V was shortened by 3 bases and J by 1 base, with 14 bases between the two germline ends. CDR3 bases: TGTGCCAGCAGCTCCGGGACAAAGACTTCCTACGAGCAGTACTTC. Its protein product is CASSSGTKTSYEQYF.

This clone was detected only once. The chain joins TRBV5-1 to TRBJ2-5; 10 bases align to TRBD2. The CDR3 is 15 amino acids. V shed 2 bases, J shed 4 bases, and the junction held 5 bases outside the gene matches. Germline loops: CDR1 SGHRS, CDR2 YFSETQ. The CDR3 bases are TGCGCCAGCAGCTTTAGCGGGGGGCCGCGAGAGACCCAGTACTTC. Translation: CASSFSGGPRETQYF.

The J gene is TRBJ2-3, the V gene TRBV11-2; possibly TRBD2 for D (6 bases). Trimming left V 6 bases short and J 7 bases short, with 26 bases between. From germline, CDR1 is SGHAT and CDR2 FQNNGV. This CDR3 spans 17 amino acids. Here the CDR3 reads CASRPIRDSRAPNTQYF. CDR3 sequence (DNA): TGTGCCAGCAGGCCGATCCGGGACTCGAGGGCCCCAAATACGCAGTATTTT.

This sequence joins TRBV2 and TRBJ2-7; no reliable D call. The V gene lost 3 bases and the J gene lost 3 bases, with 12 bases spanning the gap. The CDR3 spans 14 residues. Germline values: CDR1 SNHLY, CDR2 FYNNEI. The CDR3 loop is CASSELRSHYEQYF. The CDR3 coding sequence is TGTGCCAGCAGTGAGTTGCGGAGCCACTACGAGCAGTACTTC.

The chain links TRBV19 to TRBJ1-5; D is uncertain. Trimming took off 5 bases at V and 0 bases at J, with 8 bases between the two ends. CDR1 LNHDA and CDR2 SQIVND come from the germline V gene (reference sequence). CDR3 length equals 14 residues. CDR3 in amino acids: CASSYPDSNQPQHF. Here the CDR3 DNA reads TGTGCCAGTAGTTACCCAGATAGCAATCAGCCCCAGCATTTT.

The CDR3 sequence is CASSRDRALEGTGELFF. In DNA form, the CDR3 reads TGTGCCAGTAGCCGGGACAGAGCCTTGGAGGGCACCGGGGAGCTGTTTTTT. The chain combines TRBV19 with TRBJ2-2, with D perhaps matching TRBD1 (7 bases). CDR1 and CDR2 (germline): LNHDA, SQIVND (reference sequence). This CDR3 comprises 17 residues. With 6 bases removed from V and 4 bases from J, the gap between germline ends came to 21 bases.

The rearrangement joins TRBV6-6 to TRBJ1-2, with unresolved D. Trimming took 6 bases from V and 4 from J, leaving 6 bases between them. The CDR3 is 11 residues long. Germline CDR1 is MNHNY and CDR2 is SVGAGI (reference sequence). CDR3 coding DNA: TGTGCCAGCAGGGAGGGCTATGGCTACACCTTC. Translation gives CASREGYGYTF.

This chain joins TRBV5-4 and TRBJ2-4, with D possibly being TRBD2 (5 bases). The length of the CDR3 is 15 residues. Germline-derived CDR1 and CDR2 are SGHNT and YYREEE (reference sequence). Trimming cost V 0 bases and J 8 bases, with 15 bases left between them. The CDR3 loop is CASSLAGLAADIQYF. The DNA of the CDR3 is TGTGCCAGCAGCTTGGCCGGGCTAGCAGCGGACATTCAGTACTTC.

This rearrangement joins TRBV6-1 to TRBJ1-5; unclear D gene. The CDR3 spans 15 residues. Trimming removed 4 bases from V and 3 bases from J, with 13 bases in between. Germline-derived CDR1 and CDR2 are MNHNS and SASEGT. The CDR3 is CASSALPGNNQPQHF. The CDR3 DNA follows: TGTGCCAGCAGTGCTCTACCGGGAAACAATCAGCCCCAGCATTTT.

The J gene is TRBJ2-5, the V gene TRBV7-3; D is possibly TRBD2 (5 bases). The CDR3 consists of 15 residues. Germline V gene data show CDR1 as SGHTA and CDR2 as FQGTGA. Trimming took 5 bases from V and 0 from J, leaving 13 bases between them. The CDR3 is CASSPNPGYQETQYF. The CDR3 DNA follows: TGTGCCAGCAGCCCAAACCCGGGGTACCAAGAGACCCAGTACTTC.

The V call is TRBV27, the J call TRBJ2-2, with a weak D call TRBD1 (6 bases). CDR1 is MNHEY and CDR2 is SMNVEV in the germline V gene (reference sequence). V lost 4 bases and J 2 bases, leaving 20 bases between the germline ends. The CDR3 runs to 18 residues. DNA of the CDR3: TGTGCCAGCAGTTCCTCACCTCCGACAGGCCCTAACACCGGGGAGCTGTTTTTT. Amino acid sequence: CASSSSPPTGPNTGELFF.